These 3 T cell receptor beta chains were sequenced from one sample in a study of blood T cell repertoires in COVID-19. Profiling relied on immunoSEQ multiplex PCR, and the TCRdb table lists in-frame clones only, not all of them. The sample consists of about 58,000 clones, around 79% of them appearing once. The sample taken for sequencing was peripheral blood. The origin of the receptors is a human donor in a cohort sampled during active COVID-19.

The chain carries TRBV9 and TRBJ2-3; tentatively, D is TRBD2 (5 bases). This CDR3 is built from 15 residues. V was shortened by 2 bases and J by 2 bases, with 12 bases between the two germline ends. Looked up from germline, CDR1 is SGDLS and CDR2 is YYNGEE. As DNA, the CDR3 is TGTGCCAGCAGCGTGGGTCTAGCTCACACAGATACGCAGTATTTT. Protein product: CASSVGLAHTDTQYF.

The chain combines TRBV19 with TRBJ1-5; 10 positions agree with TRBD1. The CDR3 is 15 residues long. Per the germline V gene, CDR1 is LNHDA and CDR2 is SQIVND (reference sequence). The V and J ends lost 9 bases and 2 bases, in that order; junction bases with no gene match: 7. The CDR3 DNA reads as TGTGCCAGCAGACAGGGGGCTTTGGGCAATCAGCCCCAGCATTTT. This encodes CASRQGALGNQPQHF.

This chain uses TRBV19 with TRBJ1-6; D gene unclear. The CDR3 runs to 13 residues. Germline CDR1 and CDR2: LNHDA and SQIVND (reference sequence). Trimming removed 7 bases at V and 6 bases at J, with 10 bases between. The CDR3 loop is CASTRIPNSPLHF. The CDR3 DNA follows: TGTGCCAGTACGAGGATCCCTAATTCACCCCTCCACTTT.